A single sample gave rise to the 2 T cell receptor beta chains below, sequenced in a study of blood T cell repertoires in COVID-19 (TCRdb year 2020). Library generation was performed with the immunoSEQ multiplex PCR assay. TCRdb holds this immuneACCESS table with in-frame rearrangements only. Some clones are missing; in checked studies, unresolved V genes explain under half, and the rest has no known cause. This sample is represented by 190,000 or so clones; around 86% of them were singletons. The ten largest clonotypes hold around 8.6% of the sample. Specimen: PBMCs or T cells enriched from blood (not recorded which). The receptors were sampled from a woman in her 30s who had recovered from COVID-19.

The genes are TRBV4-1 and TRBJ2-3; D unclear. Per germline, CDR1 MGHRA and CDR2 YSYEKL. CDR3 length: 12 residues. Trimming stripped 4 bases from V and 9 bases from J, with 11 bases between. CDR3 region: CASSPLGATQYF. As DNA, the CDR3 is TGCGCCAGCAGCCCGCTGGGCGCCACGCAGTATTTT.

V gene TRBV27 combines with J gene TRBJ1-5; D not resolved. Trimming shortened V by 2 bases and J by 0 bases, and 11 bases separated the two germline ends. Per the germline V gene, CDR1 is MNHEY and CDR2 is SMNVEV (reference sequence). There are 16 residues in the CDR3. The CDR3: CASSLEASYSNQPQHF. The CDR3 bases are TGTGCCAGCAGTTTAGAGGCGAGCTATAGCAATCAGCCCCAGCATTTT.